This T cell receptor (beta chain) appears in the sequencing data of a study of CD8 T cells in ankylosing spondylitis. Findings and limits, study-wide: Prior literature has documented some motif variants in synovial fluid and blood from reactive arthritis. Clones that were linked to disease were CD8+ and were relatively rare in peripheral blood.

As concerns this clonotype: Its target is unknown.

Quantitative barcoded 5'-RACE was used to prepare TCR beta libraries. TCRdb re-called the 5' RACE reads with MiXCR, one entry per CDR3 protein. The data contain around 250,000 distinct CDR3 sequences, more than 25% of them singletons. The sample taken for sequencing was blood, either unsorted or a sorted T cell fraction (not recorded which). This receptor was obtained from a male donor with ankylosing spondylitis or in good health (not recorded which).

The CDR3 nucleotides are TGTGCCAGCAGTTACTCTGGGGGTTCGGCAGATACGCAGTATTTT. The encoded protein is CASSYSGGSADTQYF. The chain has TRBV6-5 and TRBJ2-3; D tentatively fits TRBD1 or TRBD2 (5 bases each). From germline, CDR1 is MNHEY and CDR2 SVGAGI. CDR3 size: 15 residues. The V end lost 0 bases, the J end lost 4 bases, and 11 bases lay between the germline ends.